This is a list of T cell receptor beta chains from one sample in a study of beta chain features in type 1 diabetes. Measured with immunoSEQ multiplex PCR; TCRdb has only the in-frame clones, and not every one. The sample holds some 15,000 clones, approximately 70% seen once. The material sequenced was stem cell memory CD4+ T cells from blood. The receptors originated from a man aged 25-45 years with type 1 diabetes. Both conserved end residues are part of each CDR3. A D gene is named only where the DNA matches it firmly. Not all rows give a size; the values are once, few, many and, for expanded clones, a class.

J gene: TRBJ2-4
D gene: .
clone size: .
V gene: TRBV21-1
CDR3 protein: CASSKEQKNIQYF
CDR3 DNA: TGTGCCAGCAGCAAAGAACAGAAAAACATTCAGTACTTC

J gene: TRBJ2-1
D gene: TRBD2
clone size: .
V gene: TRBV28
CDR3 protein: CASSVGLAGNNEQFF
CDR3 DNA: TGTGCCAGCAGTGTTGGACTAGCGGGAAACAATGAGCAGTTCTTC

J gene: TRBJ1-2
D gene: TRBD1
clone size: few
V gene: TRBV7-9
CDR3 protein: CASSWGQAYGYTF
CDR3 DNA: TGTGCCAGCAGCTGGGGACAGGCCTATGGCTACACCTTC

J gene: TRBJ2-5
D gene: TRBD1
clone size: .
V gene: TRBV5-4
CDR3 protein: CASSTASGQGLETQYF
CDR3 DNA: TGTGCCAGCAGCACCGCCTCGGGACAGGGTTTAGAGACCCAGTACTTC

J gene: TRBJ1-2
D gene: .
clone size: .
V gene: TRBV9
CDR3 protein: CASSPDTVNYGYTF
CDR3 DNA: TGTGCCAGCAGCCCGGACACCGTCAACTATGGCTACACCTTC

J gene: TRBJ2-3
D gene: .
clone size: few
V gene: TRBV29-1
CDR3 protein: CSVEAATDTQYF
CDR3 DNA: TGCAGCGTTGAGGCAGCGACAGATACGCAGTATTTT

J gene: TRBJ2-1
D gene: TRBD2
clone size: .
V gene: TRBV12-5
CDR3 protein: CASGLARGGRGPNEQFF
CDR3 DNA: TGTGCTAGTGGTTTGGCACGGGGGGGGAGGGGACCCAATGAGCAGTTCTTC

J gene: TRBJ2-3
D gene: TRBD2
clone size: .
V gene: TRBV2
CDR3 protein: CASSGRAGGTDTQYF
CDR3 DNA: TGTGCCAGCAGTGGCAGAGCGGGGGGCACAGATACGCAGTATTTT

J gene: TRBJ1-6
D gene: .
clone size: .
V gene: TRBV7-9
CDR3 protein: CASSLESEYSPLHF
CDR3 DNA: TGTGCCAGCAGCTTAGAGTCAGAATATTCACCCCTCCACTTT

J gene: TRBJ2-7
D gene: .
clone size: .
V gene: TRBV27
CDR3 protein: CASSTGGGAHYEQYF
CDR3 DNA: TGTGCCAGCAGTACGGGGGGCGGGGCTCACTACGAGCAGTACTTC

J gene: TRBJ2-3
D gene: TRBD2
clone size: once
V gene: TRBV7-9
CDR3 protein: CASSSPSQRGLDTQYF
CDR3 DNA: TGTGCCAGCAGCTCCCCTTCCCAGCGGGGGTTAGATACGCAGTATTTT

J gene: TRBJ1-2
D gene: .
clone size: .
V gene: TRBV5-1
CDR3 protein: CASSSDRFVGYTF
CDR3 DNA: TGCGCCAGCAGTTCAGACAGGTTCGTCGGCTACACCTTC

J gene: TRBJ2-2
D gene: .
clone size: .
V gene: TRBV27
CDR3 protein: CASLDTNTGELFF
CDR3 DNA: TGTGCCAGCCTGGACACCAACACCGGGGAGCTGTTTTTT

J gene: TRBJ2-1
D gene: .
clone size: .
V gene: TRBV5-1
CDR3 protein: CASSLESRGHNEQFF
CDR3 DNA: TGCGCCAGCAGCTTGGAATCGCGGGGACACAATGAGCAGTTCTTC

J gene: TRBJ2-1
D gene: TRBD2
clone size: .
V gene: TRBV10-3
CDR3 protein: CAISEAGGNYNEQFF
CDR3 DNA: TGTGCCATCAGTGAAGCGGGGGGGAACTACAATGAGCAGTTCTTC

J gene: TRBJ1-5
D gene: .
clone size: .
V gene: TRBV18
CDR3 protein: CASSSDSLATPQHF
CDR3 DNA: TGTGCCAGCTCATCCGACAGCCTTGCGACGCCCCAGCATTTT

J gene: TRBJ2-1
D gene: TRBD1
clone size: .
V gene: TRBV11-2
CDR3 protein: CASRKPGTGDNEQFF
CDR3 DNA: TGTGCCAGCAGAAAACCCGGGACAGGTGACAATGAGCAGTTCTTC

J gene: TRBJ2-3
D gene: .
clone size: .
V gene: TRBV5-1
CDR3 protein: CASSLRGDTQYF
CDR3 DNA: TGCGCCAGCAGCCTGCGAGGAGATACGCAGTATTTT

J gene: TRBJ2-1
D gene: TRBD1
clone size: few
V gene: TRBV7-2
CDR3 protein: CASSLDRGTYNEQFF
CDR3 DNA: TGTGCCAGCAGCTTAGACAGGGGAACTTACAATGAGCAGTTCTTC

J gene: TRBJ1-2
D gene: .
clone size: .
V gene: TRBV11-2
CDR3 protein: CASSLGPGYGYTF
CDR3 DNA: TGTGCCAGCAGCTTAGGTCCCGGGTATGGCTACACCTTC

J gene: TRBJ1-3
D gene: .
clone size: .
V gene: TRBV12-5
CDR3 protein: CASGSGGNTGNTIYF
CDR3 DNA: TGTGCTAGTGGTTCTGGCGGTAATACTGGAAACACCATATATTTT

J gene: TRBJ1-5
D gene: .
clone size: .
V gene: TRBV28
CDR3 protein: CATGHRAYSNQPQHF
CDR3 DNA: TGTGCCACAGGCCACAGGGCTTATAGCAATCAGCCCCAGCATTTT

J gene: TRBJ2-1
D gene: .
clone size: once
V gene: TRBV7-3
CDR3 protein: CASSSGQRSYNEQFF
CDR3 DNA: TGTGCCAGCAGCTCCGGACAGCGCTCCTACAATGAGCAGTTCTTC

J gene: TRBJ2-1
D gene: .
clone size: few
V gene: TRBV30
CDR3 protein: CAWSASNEQFF
CDR3 DNA: TGTGCCTGGAGTGCCTCCAATGAGCAGTTCTTC

J gene: TRBJ1-1
D gene: TRBD1
clone size: .
V gene: TRBV5-1
CDR3 protein: CASSPGTANTEAFF
CDR3 DNA: TGCGCCAGCAGCCCCGGGACAGCGAACACTGAAGCTTTCTTT

J gene: TRBJ2-1
D gene: .
clone size: few
V gene: TRBV5-1
CDR3 protein: CASSISGSSYNEQFF
CDR3 DNA: TGCGCCAGCAGCATTAGCGGTAGCTCCTACAATGAGCAGTTCTTC

J gene: TRBJ2-3
D gene: .
clone size: .
V gene: TRBV5-1
CDR3 protein: CASSPGLGTDTQYF
CDR3 DNA: TGCGCCAGCAGCCCCGGGTTAGGCACAGATACGCAGTATTTT

J gene: TRBJ2-1
D gene: .
clone size: .
V gene: TRBV5-5
CDR3 protein: CASSLGGVPYNEQFF
CDR3 DNA: TGTGCCAGCAGCTTGGGCGGGGTACCCTACAATGAGCAGTTCTTC

J gene: TRBJ2-7
D gene: .
clone size: .
V gene: TRBV6-5
CDR3 protein: CASSYQGRSEQYF
CDR3 DNA: TGTGCCAGCAGTTACCAGGGCAGGTCCGAGCAGTACTTC